The 21 T cell receptor beta chains below all came from one sample that was sequenced in a study of cytomegalovirus exposure and HLA in healthy donors. Both 60 Vbeta primers and 13 Jbeta primers went into the PCR. The assay was immunoSEQ multiplex PCR, and TCRdb's table has in-frame clones only and misses some. The profile shows about 130,000 clones, just under 85% of them singletons. Sequencing was done on a sample of PBMCs. These receptors were obtained from a boy aged 2 to 10 in good health and CMV-seronegative.

The J gene is TRBJ2-2, the V gene TRBV27; TRBD2 matches 8 bases. V lost 5 bases and J lost 4; bases outside the gene matches: 9. Germline CDR1 reads MNHEY; CDR2 reads SMNVEV (reference sequence). This CDR3 is 16 amino acids long. This CDR3 reads CASSPRTSRGTGELFF. The CDR3 DNA sequence: TGTGCCAGCAGTCCCAGGACTAGCCGGGGCACCGGGGAGCTGTTTTTT.

This chain joins TRBV5-8 and TRBJ1-2, with 7 bases that match TRBD1. Looked up from germline, CDR1 is SGHTS and CDR2 is YDEGEE. The CDR3 has 16 amino acids. V lost 0 bases and J lost 5; bases outside the gene matches: 10. This CDR3 is CASSLGRVRDRYGYTF. The CDR3 DNA reads as TGTGCCAGCAGCTTGGGGAGGGTCCGGGACAGATATGGCTACACCTTC.

The V and J genes are TRBV30 and TRBJ1-2, with 9 bases that match TRBD1. Germline V gene data show CDR1 as GTSNPN and CDR2 as SVGIG (reference sequence). Unmatched junction bases numbered 9, after V lost 3 bases and J lost 7 bases. This CDR3 comprises 14 residues. CDR3 loop: CAWSMTGGGGGYTF. The CDR3 DNA reads TGTGCCTGGAGCATGACAGGGGGAGGTGGTGGCTACACCTTC.

The CDR3 protein is CASSLDQGAHLGNTIYF. The CDR3 bases are TGCGCCAGCAGCTTGGATCAGGGGGCGCATCTGGGAAACACCATATATTTT. The chain has TRBV5-1 and TRBJ1-3; TRBD1 agrees at 8 bases. This CDR3 spans 17 amino acids. Germline trimming cut 0 bases from V and 4 bases from J; bases unmatched to any gene: 9. CDR1 is SGHRS, CDR2 YFSETQ, per germline.

V gene TRBV2 combines with J gene TRBJ2-2; possible D gene TRBD2, 5 bases. Trimming shortened V by 7 bases and J by 5 bases, and 8 bases separated the two germline ends. Germline V gene lookup returns CDR1 SNHLY and CDR2 FYNNEI. The CDR3 has 12 amino acids. CDR3 protein: CASIRGTGELFF. Written as DNA, the CDR3 is TGTGCCAGCATTCGGGGTACCGGGGAGCTGTTTTTT.

The chain employs TRBV11-2 and TRBJ2-7; TRBD1 aligns across 7 bases. CDR1 SGHAT and CDR2 FQNNGV come from the germline V gene. CDR3 length equals 14 residues. The trim removed 0 bases at V and 5 bases at J, leaving 4 bases unmatched. The CDR3 region is CASSLEDRVNEQYV. CDR3 nucleotide sequence: TGTGCCAGCAGCTTAGAAGACAGGGTCAACGAGCAGTACGTC.

V is TRBV19 and J is TRBJ2-3; a possible D gene is TRBD2 (5 bases). Germline V gives CDR1 LNHDA, CDR2 SQIVND (reference sequence). This CDR3 contains 13 residues. Trimming left V 6 bases short and J 3 bases short, with 10 bases between. CDR3 region: CASSELGTDTQYF. The CDR3 bases are TGTGCCAGTAGCGAACTAGGTACAGATACGCAGTATTTT.

This chain uses TRBV30 with TRBJ2-6; 7 positions match TRBD1. This CDR3 contains 15 residues. The J segment lost 4 bases and the V segment lost 3 bases, leaving 6 bases of the junction unmatched. CDR1 is GTSNPN, CDR2 SVGIG, per germline (reference sequence). In nucleotides, the CDR3 is TGTGCCTGGAGAGACAGGGCTGTGGGGGCCAACGTCCTGACTTTC. It yields the protein CAWRDRAVGANVLTF. The full variable domain, rest sourced from reference TRBV30 and TRBJ2-6, is SQTIHQWPATLVQPVGSPLSLECTVEGTSNPNLYWYRQAAGRGLQLLFYSVGIGQISSEVPQNLSASRPQDRQFILSSKKLLLSDSGFYLCAWRDRAVGANVLTFGAGSRLTVL.

This clone has a single count. This chain joins TRBV6-4 and TRBJ2-2; the match to TRBD2 covers 7 bases. The CDR3 runs 16 residues. From germline, CDR1 is MRHNA and CDR2 SNTAGT. The ends lost 1 base at V and 0 bases at J; junction bases unmatched: 2. The CDR3 loop is CASSDWGGSNTGELFF. The CDR3 bases are TGTGCCAGCAGTGACTGGGGGGGATCGAACACCGGGGAGCTGTTTTTT.

In its sample, this clone was seen a few times. The chain employs TRBV27 and TRBJ1-5; TRBD1 might be the D (6 bases). Germline loops: CDR1 MNHEY, CDR2 SMNVEV (reference sequence). The CDR3 is made up of 16 amino acids. Trimming took off 5 bases at V and 7 bases at J, with 21 bases between the two ends. The CDR3 DNA follows: TGTGCCAGCAGTCCTCTGGGGGCGGGAGGCGAACAGCCCCAGCATTTT. Residues: CASSPLGAGGEQPQHF.

This sequence joins TRBV4-3 and TRBJ2-7; tentative D call: TRBD2 (6 bases). Germline values: CDR1 LGHNA, CDR2 YSLEER. The CDR3 is made up of 18 amino acids. Between the trimmed V and J ends, which lost 0 bases and 2 bases, there was a span of 20 bases. CDR3 in DNA: TGCGCCAGCAGCCAAGATCTAGGGCGGAGGGACCTTGCCTACGAGCAGTACTTC. Its translation is CASSQDLGRRDLAYEQYF.

This clone was counted only a few times. The chain links TRBV6-4 to TRBJ2-1; 13 positions agree with TRBD2. This CDR3 comprises 18 residues. Looked up from germline, CDR1 is MRHNA and CDR2 is SNTAGT. J was trimmed by 6 bases and V by 5 bases; bases with no gene match: 13. CDR3 in amino acids: CASSPVMGLAGIPNEQFF. The CDR3 nucleotides read TGTGCCAGCAGTCCGGTTATGGGACTAGCGGGAATCCCCAATGAGCAGTTCTTC.

The V and J genes are TRBV6-1 and TRBJ2-5; 11 bases match TRBD1. Germline CDR1 MNHNS, CDR2 SASEGT. The CDR3 covers 15 residues. Trimming took 5 bases from V and 4 from J; bases not matched to a gene: 6. The chain's CDR3 is CASSPGTGGTETQYF. CDR3 nucleotide sequence: TGTGCCAGCAGTCCCGGGACAGGGGGTACAGAGACCCAGTACTTC.

V is TRBV14 and J is TRBJ1-2, with a possible D match to TRBD1 (6 bases). Germline V gene lookup returns CDR1 SGHDN and CDR2 FVKESK. Deletions cut 4 bases from V and 4 bases from J, with 13 bases between. The CDR3 loop spans 14 amino acids. The CDR3 nucleotides are TGTGCCAGCAGCCCCGGGACACTTGCCTATGGCTACACCTTC. Translated, it gives CASSPGTLAYGYTF.

The chain recombines TRBV4-3 with TRBJ2-3, with TRBD2 identical over 7 bases. Germline assignment: CDR1 LGHNA and CDR2 YSLEER. J was trimmed by 1 base and V by 1 base; bases with no gene match: 5. The CDR3 totals 16 residues. DNA for the CDR3: TGCGCCAGCAGCCAAGGGGAGGGGTTGGGCACAGATACGCAGTATTTT. It yields the protein CASSQGEGLGTDTQYF.

V and J are TRBV7-2 and TRBJ1-4; D is perhaps TRBD1 (5 bases). Germline values: CDR1 SGHTA, CDR2 FQGNSA. Trimming cost V 5 bases and J 8 bases, with 24 bases left between them. The CDR3 totals 17 residues. In nucleotides, the CDR3 is TGTGCCAGCAGCATTAGAGGGGCGGGGGTAGTACGGGAAAAACTGTTTTTT. Its protein is CASSIRGAGVVREKLFF. The variable domain in full, completed from reference TRBV7-2 and TRBJ1-4, reads GAGVSQSPSNKVTEKGKDVELRCDPISGHTALYWYRQSLGQGLEFLIYFQGNSAPDKSGLPSDRFSAERTGGSVSTLTIQRTQQEDSAVYLCASSIRGAGVVREKLFFGSGTQLSVL.

This rearrangement joins TRBV19 to TRBJ1-2; TRBD1 matches at 10 bases. The V gene's germline CDR1 is LNHDA and CDR2 SQIVND (reference sequence). This CDR3 comprises 16 residues. V lost 3 bases, J lost 3 bases, and 7 bases stayed unmatched. The CDR3 sequence is CASSIGTGEKDYGYTF. The CDR3 DNA follows: TGTGCCAGTAGTATTGGGACAGGGGAGAAGGACTATGGCTACACCTTC.

The chain employs TRBV28 and TRBJ1-2, with a tentative D call TRBD1 (6 bases). Germline loops: CDR1 MDHEN, CDR2 SYDVKM. This CDR3 is 16 amino acids long. Between the trimmed V and J ends, which lost 2 bases and 0 bases, there was a span of 13 bases. The CDR3 region is CASSLRGGATNYGYTF. CDR3 sequence (DNA): TGTGCCAGCAGTTTACGGGGGGGCGCAACTAACTATGGCTACACCTTC.

The chain employs TRBV16 and TRBJ1-1; D is uncertain. Trimming left V 0 bases short and J 1 base short, with 6 bases between. CDR3 length: 14 residues. Germline assignment: CDR1 KGHSY and CDR2 FQNENV. The CDR3 reads CASSQSAANTEAFF. The CDR3 bases are TGTGCCAGCAGCCAATCCGCGGCGAACACTGAAGCTTTCTTT.

The CDR3 reads CASSLKGAYTEAFF. The CDR3 DNA is TGTGCCAGCAGCTTAAAGGGGGCGTACACTGAAGCTTTCTTT. The rearrangement uses TRBV7-3 and TRBJ1-1; 7 bases align to TRBD1. Germline V lookup: CDR1 SGHTA, CDR2 FQGTGA. Unmatched junction bases numbered 2, after V lost 1 base and J lost 3 bases. This CDR3 is built from 14 residues.

The genes are TRBV9 and TRBJ2-7, with 8 bases that match TRBD1. Germline lookup yields CDR1 SGDLS and CDR2 YYNGEE. The CDR3 length is 17 residues. V lost 3 bases to trimming and J lost 2 bases; unmatched junction nucleotides: 13. CDR3 amino acids: CASSASARYRGAYEQYF. The CDR3, as DNA: TGTGCCAGCAGCGCCTCTGCGCGATACAGGGGGGCCTACGAGCAGTACTTC.